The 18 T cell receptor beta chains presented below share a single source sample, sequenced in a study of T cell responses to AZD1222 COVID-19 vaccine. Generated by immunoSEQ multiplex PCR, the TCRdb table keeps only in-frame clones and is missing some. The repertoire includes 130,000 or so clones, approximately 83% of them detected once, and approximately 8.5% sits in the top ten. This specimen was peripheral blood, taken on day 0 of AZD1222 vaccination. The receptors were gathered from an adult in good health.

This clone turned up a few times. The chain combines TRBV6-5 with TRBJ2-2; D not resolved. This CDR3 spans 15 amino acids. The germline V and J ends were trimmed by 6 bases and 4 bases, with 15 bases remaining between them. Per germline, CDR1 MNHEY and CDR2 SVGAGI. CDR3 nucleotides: TGTGCCAGCAGCCCCAAAGACGAGGCCACCGGGGAGCTGTTTTTT. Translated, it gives CASSPKDEATGELFF.

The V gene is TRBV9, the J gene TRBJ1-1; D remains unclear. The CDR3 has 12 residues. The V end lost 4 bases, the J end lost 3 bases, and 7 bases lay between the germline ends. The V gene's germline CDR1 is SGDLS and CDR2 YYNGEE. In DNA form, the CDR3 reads TGTGCCAGCAGCTCCGACGACACTGAAGCTTTCTTT. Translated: CASSSDDTEAFF.

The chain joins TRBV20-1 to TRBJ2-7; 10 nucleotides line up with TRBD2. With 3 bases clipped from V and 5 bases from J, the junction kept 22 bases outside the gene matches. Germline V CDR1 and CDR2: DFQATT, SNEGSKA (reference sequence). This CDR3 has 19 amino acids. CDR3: CSASRFYLAGEFWTDEQYF. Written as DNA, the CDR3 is TGCAGTGCTAGTCGATTTTACCTAGCGGGAGAATTCTGGACCGACGAGCAGTACTTC.

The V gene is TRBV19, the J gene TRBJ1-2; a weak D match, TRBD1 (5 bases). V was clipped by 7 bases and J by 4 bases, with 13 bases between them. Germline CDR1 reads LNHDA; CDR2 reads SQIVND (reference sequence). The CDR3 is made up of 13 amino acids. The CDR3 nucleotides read TGTGCCAGTAAGGGGCAGGACTTCTATGGCTACACCTTC. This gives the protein CASKGQDFYGYTF.

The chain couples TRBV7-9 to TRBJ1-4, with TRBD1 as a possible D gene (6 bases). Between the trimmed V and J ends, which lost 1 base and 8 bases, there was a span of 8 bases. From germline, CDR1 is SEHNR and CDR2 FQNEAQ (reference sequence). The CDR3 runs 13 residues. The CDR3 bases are TGTGCCAGCAGCTTAGACAGGGAGGAAAAACTGTTTTTT. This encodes CASSLDREEKLFF.

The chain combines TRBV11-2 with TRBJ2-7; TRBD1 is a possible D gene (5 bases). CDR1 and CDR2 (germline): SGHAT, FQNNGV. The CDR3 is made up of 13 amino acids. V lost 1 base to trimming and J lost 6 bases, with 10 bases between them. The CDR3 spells CASSLARGTEQYF. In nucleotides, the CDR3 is TGTGCCAGCAGCTTAGCTAGGGGCACCGAGCAGTACTTC.

CDR3 sequence (DNA): TGCGCCAGCAGATCGACTAGCGGGGCTAATGAGCAGTTCTTC. This gives the protein CASRSTSGANEQFF. The genes are TRBV5-1 and TRBJ2-1; TRBD2 matches at 11 bases. Germline assignment: CDR1 SGHRS and CDR2 YFSETQ. J was trimmed by 7 bases and V by 5 bases; bases with no gene match: 5. The CDR3 consists of 14 residues.

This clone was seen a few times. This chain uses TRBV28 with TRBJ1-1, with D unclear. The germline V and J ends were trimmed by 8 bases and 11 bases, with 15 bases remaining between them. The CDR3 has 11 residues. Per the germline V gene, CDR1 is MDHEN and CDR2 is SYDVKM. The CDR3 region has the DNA TGTGCCAGCCTGGGATCTGTAGTGGCTTTCTTT. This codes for CASLGSVVAFF.

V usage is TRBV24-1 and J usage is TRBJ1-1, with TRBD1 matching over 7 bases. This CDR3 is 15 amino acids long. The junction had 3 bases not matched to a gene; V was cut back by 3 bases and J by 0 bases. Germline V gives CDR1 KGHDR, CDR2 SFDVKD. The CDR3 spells CATSDGDSMNTEAFF. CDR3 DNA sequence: TGTGCCACCAGTGATGGGGACAGCATGAACACTGAAGCTTTCTTT.

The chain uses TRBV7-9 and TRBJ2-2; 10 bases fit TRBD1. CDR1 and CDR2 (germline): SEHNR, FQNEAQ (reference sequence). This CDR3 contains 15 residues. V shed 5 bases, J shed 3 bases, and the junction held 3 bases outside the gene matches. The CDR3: CASSVGTGDTGELFF. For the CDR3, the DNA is TGTGCCAGCAGCGTCGGGACAGGGGACACCGGGGAGCTGTTTTTT.

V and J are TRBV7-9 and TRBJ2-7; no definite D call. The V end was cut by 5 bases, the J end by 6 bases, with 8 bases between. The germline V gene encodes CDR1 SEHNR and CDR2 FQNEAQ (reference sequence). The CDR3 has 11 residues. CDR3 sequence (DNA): TGTGCCAGCAGCCAGTCAGTCGAGCAGTACTTC. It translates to CASSQSVEQYF.

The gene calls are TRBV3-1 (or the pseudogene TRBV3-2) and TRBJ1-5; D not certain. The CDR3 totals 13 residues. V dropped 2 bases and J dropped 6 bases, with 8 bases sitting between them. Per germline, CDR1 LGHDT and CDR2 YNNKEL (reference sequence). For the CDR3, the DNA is TGTGCCAGCAGCCAACTCTCCAGTCAGCCCCAGCATTTT. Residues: CASSQLSSQPQHF.

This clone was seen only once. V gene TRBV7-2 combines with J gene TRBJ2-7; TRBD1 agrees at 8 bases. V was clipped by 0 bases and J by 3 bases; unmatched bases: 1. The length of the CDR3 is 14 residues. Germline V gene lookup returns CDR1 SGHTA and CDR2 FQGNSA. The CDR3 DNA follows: TGTGCCAGCAGCTTAGCTGGACAGGGCTACGAGCAGTACTTC. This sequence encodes CASSLAGQGYEQYF.

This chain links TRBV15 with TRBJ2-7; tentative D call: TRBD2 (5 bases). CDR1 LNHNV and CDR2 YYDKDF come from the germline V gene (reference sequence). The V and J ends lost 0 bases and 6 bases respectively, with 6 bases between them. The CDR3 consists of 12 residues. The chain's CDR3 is CATSRDRGEQYF. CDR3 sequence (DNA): TGTGCCACCAGCAGAGATCGGGGCGAGCAGTACTTC.

The CDR3 reads CASSLFRGSSYEQYF. CDR3 in DNA: TGTGCCAGCAGCCTCTTCAGGGGATCCTCCTACGAGCAGTACTTC. The chain is built from TRBV4-2 and TRBJ2-7, with D possibly TRBD1 on 6 matching bases. Per the germline V gene, CDR1 is LGHNA and CDR2 is YNFKEQ. V lost 4 bases to trimming and J lost 0 bases, with 13 bases between them. The CDR3 runs 15 residues.

CDR3 DNA: TGTGCCAGCTCACCTTTTGGGGGTGGGCAAGATGGCTACACCTTC. This codes for CASSPFGGGQDGYTF. The rearrangement joins TRBV18 to TRBJ1-2; possible D gene TRBD1, 5 bases. The CDR3 is 15 residues long. Looked up from germline, CDR1 is KGHSH and CDR2 is LQKENI. V lost 3 bases and J lost 6, with 17 bases in between.

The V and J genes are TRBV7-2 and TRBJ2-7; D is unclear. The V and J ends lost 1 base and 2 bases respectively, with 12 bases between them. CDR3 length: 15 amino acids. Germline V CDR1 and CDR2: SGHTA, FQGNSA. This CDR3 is CASSLVNRVPYEQYF. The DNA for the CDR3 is TGTGCCAGCAGCTTAGTTAATAGGGTTCCCTACGAGCAGTACTTC.

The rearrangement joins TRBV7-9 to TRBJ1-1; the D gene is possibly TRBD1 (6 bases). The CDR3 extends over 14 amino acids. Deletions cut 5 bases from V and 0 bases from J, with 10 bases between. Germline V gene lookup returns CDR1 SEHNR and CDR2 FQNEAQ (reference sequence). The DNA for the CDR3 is TGTGCCAGCAGCCTGACAGGAGTGAACACTGAAGCTTTCTTT. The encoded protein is CASSLTGVNTEAFF.